These 27 T cell receptor beta chains originate from one sample sequenced in a study of OX40 agonist ivuxolimab in advanced cancers. Sequenced by immunoSEQ multiplex PCR; TCRdb stores in-frame clones only, minus some. Of some 33,000 clones listed, more than 75% were seen once; the top ten hold approximately 33%. The sequences come from CD4+ or CD8+ T cells sorted from blood, collected in a trial of the OX40 agonist ivuxolimab. These receptors came from an adult with an advanced solid tumor such as melanoma, head and neck, liver or kidney cancer.

A word on this clone: The junction and the germline gene differ at one end; a read error may be behind it. The V call is TRBV7-7, the J call TRBJ2-1; 9 nucleotides line up with TRBD1. In germline, CDR1 is SSHAT, CDR2 FNYEAQ (reference sequence). This CDR3 is 15 amino acids long. The CDR3 protein is CASSLGQGPLNEQFF. CDR3 DNA: TGTGCTAGCAGCTTAGGACAGGGGCCTCTCAATGAGCAGTTCTTC.

The chain is built from TRBV7-6 and TRBJ2-3, with D possibly matching TRBD1 (5 bases). Between the trimmed V and J ends, which lost 7 bases and 6 bases, there was a span of 14 bases. The germline V gene has CDR1 SGHVS and CDR2 FNYEAQ. CDR3 size: 13 residues. This CDR3 reads CASKQQAGDTQYF. For the CDR3, the DNA is TGTGCCAGCAAACAACAGGCCGGGGATACGCAGTATTTT.

J is TRBJ2-3 and V is TRBV9; 12 bases match TRBD1. V shed 2 bases and J 4 bases; nucleotides not matched to a gene: 2. Germline CDR1 SGDLS, CDR2 YYNGEE. There are 15 residues in the CDR3. CDR3 bases: TGTGCCAGCAGCGTGGGACAGGGGGCCCCAGATACGCAGTATTTT. Amino acid sequence: CASSVGQGAPDTQYF.

The chain couples TRBV27 to TRBJ1-2; possible D gene TRBD1, 6 bases. The ends were cut back, 4 bases at V and 3 bases at J, with 12 bases in the middle. The V gene's germline CDR1 is MNHEY and CDR2 SMNVEV (reference sequence). There are 14 residues in the CDR3. This chain's CDR3 is CASSSGGTHYGYTF. The CDR3 DNA reads as TGTGCCAGCAGTTCCGGGGGCACACACTATGGCTACACCTTC.

The V and J genes are TRBV2 and TRBJ1-1; D call uncertain. This CDR3 contains 14 residues. The V gene lost 9 bases and the J gene lost 1 base, with 15 bases spanning the gap. The germline gives CDR1 SNHLY, CDR2 FYNNEI. CDR3 sequence (DNA): TGTGCCAGTATTGAATCAGCTTCGAACACTGAAGCTTTCTTT. Its protein product is CASIESASNTEAFF.

The chain employs TRBV28 and TRBJ2-2; D possibly corresponds to TRBD2 (6 bases). Per the germline V gene, CDR1 is MDHEN and CDR2 is SYDVKM. V dropped 1 base and J dropped 9 bases, with 12 bases sitting between them. The CDR3 covers 14 residues. Written as DNA, the CDR3 is TGTGCCAGCAGTTTATTAGGGCTAGCGAGGGAGCTGTTTTTT. Protein sequence: CASSLLGLARELFF.

The CDR3 region has the DNA TGTGCCAGCAGCCTTCAGCTCGCCGGGGAGCTGTTTTTT. It translates to CASSLQLAGELFF. The chain couples TRBV13 to TRBJ2-2; D not resolved. The CDR3 totals 13 residues. In germline, CDR1 is PRHDT, CDR2 FYEKMQ (reference sequence). The germline V and J ends were trimmed by 5 bases and 6 bases, with 10 bases remaining between them.

This clone came up a few times. This rearrangement joins TRBV18 to TRBJ2-5; unclear D gene. The CDR3 sequence is 15 residues long. Trimming shortened V by 0 bases and J by 1 base, and 9 bases separated the two germline ends. Germline lookup yields CDR1 KGHSH and CDR2 LQKENI. CDR3 loop: CASSPPVGTQETQYF. The CDR3 region has the DNA TGTGCCAGCTCACCACCTGTAGGTACCCAAGAGACCCAGTACTTC.

The rearrangement links TRBV29-1 to TRBJ2-7; D gene uncertain. The CDR3 length is 12 residues. Trimming shortened V by 4 bases and J by 0 bases, and 7 bases separated the two germline ends. Germline-derived CDR1 and CDR2 are SQVTM and ANQGSEA. CDR3 amino acids: CSVARSSYEQYF. The CDR3 DNA reads TGCAGCGTTGCGCGAAGCTCCTACGAGCAGTACTTC.

The chain combines TRBV30 with TRBJ2-5; 8 bases map to TRBD2. V lost 4 bases and J lost 1; bases outside the gene matches: 8. The CDR3 length is 15 residues. Germline V lookup: CDR1 GTSNPN, CDR2 SVGIG (reference sequence). The CDR3 region is CAWMRGVRTQETQYF. The CDR3 DNA is TGTGCCTGGATGCGGGGGGTTCGCACCCAAGAGACCCAGTACTTC.

CDR3 coding DNA: TGTGCCAGCAGCCCGCGGGGACAGGGGAACTACGAGCAGTACTTC. It yields the protein CASSPRGQGNYEQYF. V usage is TRBV11-1 and J usage is TRBJ2-7; 10 bases match TRBD1. The CDR3 runs 15 residues. Germline-derived CDR1 and CDR2 are SGHAT and FQDESV (reference sequence). V trimming: 5 bases; J trimming: 3 bases; junction bases outside the gene matches: 7.

This clone occurred once. The rearrangement links TRBV10-2 to TRBJ1-4; 7 nucleotides match TRBD1. CDR1 and CDR2 from the germline V gene are WSHSY and SAAADI. The trim removed 9 bases at V and 8 bases at J, leaving 24 bases unmatched. The CDR3 runs 18 residues. The CDR3: CASGAPVEWGRGGEKLFF. CDR3 DNA: TGCGCCAGTGGGGCCCCGGTCGAGTGGGGCAGGGGGGGCGAAAAACTGTTTTTT.

The chain carries TRBV30 and TRBJ2-3, with D possibly matching TRBD2 (6 bases). This CDR3 region has 14 residues. The ends were cut back, 1 base at V and 4 bases at J, with 12 bases in the middle. CDR1 is GTSNPN, CDR2 SVGIG, per germline (reference sequence). The CDR3 region has the DNA TGTGCCTGGAGTGGAGGAGCGGGCGCAGATACGCAGTATTTT. It translates to CAWSGGAGADTQYF.

The chain uses TRBV27 and TRBJ1-5; D is uncertain. CDR1 and CDR2 (germline): MNHEY, SMNVEV (reference sequence). The ends were cut back, 5 bases at V and 5 bases at J, with 13 bases in the middle. This CDR3 is built from 14 residues. CDR3 coding DNA: TGTGCCAGCAGTCCCTCGGGGTGGGATCAGCCCCAGCATTTT. This sequence encodes CASSPSGWDQPQHF.

The CDR3 nucleotides are TGTGCCAGCAGCTTCCTCAATCGGGACACAGATACGCAGTATTTT. It specifies CASSFLNRDTDTQYF. The gene calls are TRBV7-3 and TRBJ2-3; perhaps TRBD2 as D (5 bases). CDR1 is SGHTA, CDR2 FQGTGA, per germline. This CDR3 has 15 residues. Trimming took 3 bases from V and 2 from J, leaving 12 bases between them.

The V gene is TRBV19, the J gene TRBJ2-7; 7 nucleotides agree with TRBD1. This CDR3 comprises 14 residues. J lost 3 bases, V lost 3 bases, and 5 bases had no gene match. Germline V CDR1 and CDR2: LNHDA, SQIVND (reference sequence). The CDR3 loop is CASSIGTAVYEQYF. In nucleotides, the CDR3 is TGTGCCAGTAGTATCGGGACAGCAGTCTACGAGCAGTACTTC.

The chain employs TRBV21-1 and TRBJ2-6; no DNA check was done on the table's D call, TRBD1. TRBV21-1 counts as a pseudogene. The CDR3 totals 18 residues. The CDR3 nucleotides are TGTGCCAGCACCATAACCAAACGGACAGGCACTGGGGCCAACGTCCTGACTTTC. It yields the protein CASTITKRTGTGANVLTF.

The genes are TRBV19 and TRBJ2-4; D may be TRBD2 (6 bases). The CDR3 consists of 14 residues. CDR1 is LNHDA, CDR2 SQIVND, per germline (reference sequence). V was trimmed by 4 bases and J by 7 bases, leaving 14 bases between them. CDR3 DNA: TGTGCCAGTAGTAACCCTACCCGGGAGAACATTCAGTACTTC. It encodes CASSNPTRENIQYF.

J is TRBJ1-1 and V is TRBV19; D not resolved. The CDR3 extends over 15 amino acids. Germline CDR1 reads LNHDA; CDR2 reads SQIVND (reference sequence). V shed 10 bases and J shed 2 bases, with 20 bases lying between them. The CDR3, as DNA: TGTGCCATTGCGACGTCCGGGAACGGAAACACTGAAGCTTTCTTT. It is translated as CAIATSGNGNTEAFF.

This rearrangement joins TRBV5-1 to TRBJ2-2; D might be TRBD1 (5 bases). CDR3 length equals 15 residues. Trimming pared 0 bases from V and 4 bases from J, leaving 10 bases between. CDR1 SGHRS and CDR2 YFSETQ come from the germline V gene. This chain's CDR3 is CASSLAGIATGELFF. The CDR3 region has the DNA TGCGCCAGCAGCTTGGCAGGGATAGCCACCGGGGAGCTGTTTTTT.

The rearrangement uses TRBV5-1 and TRBJ1-1; possible D gene TRBD1, 6 bases. V was shortened by 2 bases and J by 11 bases, with 16 bases between the two germline ends. There are 13 residues in the CDR3. Per germline, CDR1 SGHRS and CDR2 YFSETQ. CDR3 loop: CASSLSLNREAFF. DNA of the CDR3: TGCGCCAGCAGCTTATCGCTGAACAGGGAGGCTTTCTTT.

The chain carries TRBV5-5 and TRBJ2-7; 7 bases map to TRBD1. V shed 2 bases and J 3 bases; nucleotides not matched to a gene: 5. CDR1 is SGHKS, CDR2 YYEKEE, per germline (reference sequence). This CDR3 has 14 amino acids. This chain's CDR3 is CASSLDGTDYEQYF. In DNA, the CDR3 is TGTGCCAGCAGCTTAGACGGGACAGACTACGAGCAGTACTTC.

The V and J genes are TRBV11-3 and TRBJ2-5; TRBD2 matches 9 bases. Unmatched junction bases numbered 3, after V lost 1 base and J lost 3 bases. CDR1 and CDR2 from the germline V gene are SGHNT and YENEEA. The CDR3 sequence is 15 residues long. CDR3: CASSLGRLAEETQYF. CDR3 DNA: TGTGCCAGCAGCTTAGGGAGACTAGCGGAAGAGACCCAGTACTTC.

The chain employs TRBV7-9 and TRBJ2-5; 10 bases align to TRBD1. Trimming at V came to 3 bases and at J to 4 bases, leaving 11 bases not matched to a gene. The CDR3 is made up of 17 amino acids. Germline V gives CDR1 SEHNR, CDR2 FQNEAQ (reference sequence). CDR3 DNA sequence: TGTGCCAGCAGCTTTCCCCGCCGGGACAGGGGTCGAGAGACCCAGTACTTC. Its protein product is CASSFPRRDRGRETQYF.

The chain carries TRBV27 and TRBJ1-6, with TRBD1 matching over 8 bases. The CDR3 is 14 residues long. J was trimmed by 9 bases and V by 2 bases; bases with no gene match: 3. Germline loops: CDR1 MNHEY, CDR2 SMNVEV (reference sequence). CDR3 nucleotides: TGTGCCAGCAGTTTAAGACAGGGGAGTTCACCCCTCCACTTT. This gives the protein CASSLRQGSSPLHF.

This clone showed up just a few times. The chain carries TRBV27 and TRBJ2-3, with D perhaps matching TRBD1 or TRBD2 (7 bases each). The CDR3 length is 14 residues. Per germline, CDR1 MNHEY and CDR2 SMNVEV (reference sequence). Trimming cost V 7 bases and J 5 bases, with 16 bases left between them. CDR3 sequence (DNA): TGTGCCAGCAAACCAGGGGGAGGGCGAGATACGCAGTATTTT. This sequence encodes CASKPGGGRDTQYF.

This clone was detected only a few times. The V call is TRBV6-1, the J call TRBJ1-6; D is perhaps TRBD1 (6 bases). Per germline, CDR1 MNHNS and CDR2 SASEGT. The germline V and J ends were trimmed by 2 bases and 3 bases, with 11 bases remaining between them. CDR3 length equals 16 residues. Here the CDR3 DNA reads TGTGCCAGCAGTGAAAGCTGGACAGACTATAATTCACCCCTCCACTTT. Its translation is CASSESWTDYNSPLHF.